The 6 T cell receptor beta chains below come from one sample, sequenced in a study of blood T cell repertoires in COVID-19 (dated by TCRdb to the early 2020s). The protocol used for the library was the immunoSEQ multiplex PCR assay. TCRdb obtained this table from immuneACCESS and retained in-frame rearrangements with V and J assigned. These tables miss some clones; where compared with another copy, unresolved V genes account for less than half of the shortfall, and the remainder is unexplained. The sample yields 140,000 or so clones; approximately 85% were counted once. Less than 4% of the sample is taken by the ten largest. Sequencing input: PBMCs or T cells enriched from blood (not recorded which). The source of these receptors is a woman aged 45 to 65 with acute COVID-19.

Only a few counts were recorded for this clone. The genes are TRBV3-1 (or the pseudogene TRBV3-2) and TRBJ1-1; TRBD1 matches 9 bases. Trimming took 4 bases from V and 3 from J; bases not matched to a gene: 0. The length of the CDR3 is 13 residues. The germline gives CDR1 LGHDT, CDR2 YNNKEL (reference sequence). The CDR3 region has the DNA TGTGCCAGCAGCCGACAGGGGGACACTGAAGCTTTCTTT. Translating gives CASSRQGDTEAFF.

The rearrangement uses TRBV27 and TRBJ1-1; D perhaps matches TRBD1 (5 bases). With 2 bases removed from V and 4 bases from J, the gap between germline ends came to 17 bases. Germline values: CDR1 MNHEY, CDR2 SMNVEV (reference sequence). The CDR3 has 16 amino acids. CDR3 sequence: CASSLGASGLGTEAFF. CDR3 DNA: TGTGCCAGCAGTTTAGGGGCATCCGGATTGGGCACTGAAGCTTTCTTT.

The genes are TRBV19 and TRBJ1-2, with D unclear. The V end was cut by 6 bases, the J end by 8 bases, with 25 bases between. The length of the CDR3 is 16 residues. The germline V gene encodes CDR1 LNHDA and CDR2 SQIVND (reference sequence). The CDR3 sequence is CASRTDRAPLEGGYTF. The CDR3 bases are TGTGCCAGTAGAACCGATCGGGCCCCCCTCGAGGGCGGCTACACCTTC.

The rearrangement links TRBV24-1 to TRBJ1-5, with TRBD1 identical over 7 bases. The V segment lost 6 bases and the J segment 2 bases; nucleotides outside the gene matches: 6. Germline CDR1 and CDR2: KGHDR and SFDVKD. The CDR3 totals 15 residues. CDR3: CATSRQGVGNQPQHF. The CDR3 DNA sequence: TGTGCCACCAGTCGTCAGGGGGTCGGCAATCAGCCCCAGCATTTT.

The chain has TRBV4-1 and TRBJ2-7; 8 bases map to TRBD2. This CDR3 is built from 15 residues. J lost 0 bases, V lost 4 bases, and 5 bases had no gene match. Germline CDR1 and CDR2: MGHRA and YSYEKL. The CDR3 DNA reads TGCGCCAGCAGCCCCCGGGGGGGGCACTCCTACGAGCAGTACTTC. Translation gives CASSPRGGHSYEQYF.

The CDR3 DNA sequence: TGTGCCATCAGTGTGGATGGAGGTGAAGCTTTCTTT. Protein product: CAISVDGGEAFF. The rearrangement links TRBV10-3 to TRBJ1-1; no definite D call. Germline CDR1 and CDR2: ENHRY and SYGVKD. The CDR3 covers 12 residues. The germline V and J ends were trimmed by 4 bases and 7 bases, with 10 bases remaining between them.